This T cell receptor (beta chain) was identified in a study of beta chain features in type 1 diabetes. The CDR3 length is 15 residues. Germline V gene lookup returns CDR1 SGHTA and CDR2 FQGNSA. Trimming cost V 9 bases and J 2 bases, with 16 bases left between them. This clone was observed a handful of times. All of the isolated RNA was reverse transcribed, so expressed TCRB transcripts were sequenced. Only in-frame clones appear in the TCRdb table, and some are missing; sequencing was by immunoSEQ multiplex PCR. The table records about 900,000 clones, 17% of them present only once. This receptor was taken from a woman aged 18-30 years in good health. Input material: naive CD4+ T cells from blood. This chain connects TRBV7-2 to TRBJ2-2, with a tentative D call TRBD2 (6 bases). The CDR3 DNA sequence: TGTGCCAGTTCCCGGGACTCAAGTAACACCGGGGAGCTGTTTTTT. This sequence encodes CASSRDSSNTGELFF.